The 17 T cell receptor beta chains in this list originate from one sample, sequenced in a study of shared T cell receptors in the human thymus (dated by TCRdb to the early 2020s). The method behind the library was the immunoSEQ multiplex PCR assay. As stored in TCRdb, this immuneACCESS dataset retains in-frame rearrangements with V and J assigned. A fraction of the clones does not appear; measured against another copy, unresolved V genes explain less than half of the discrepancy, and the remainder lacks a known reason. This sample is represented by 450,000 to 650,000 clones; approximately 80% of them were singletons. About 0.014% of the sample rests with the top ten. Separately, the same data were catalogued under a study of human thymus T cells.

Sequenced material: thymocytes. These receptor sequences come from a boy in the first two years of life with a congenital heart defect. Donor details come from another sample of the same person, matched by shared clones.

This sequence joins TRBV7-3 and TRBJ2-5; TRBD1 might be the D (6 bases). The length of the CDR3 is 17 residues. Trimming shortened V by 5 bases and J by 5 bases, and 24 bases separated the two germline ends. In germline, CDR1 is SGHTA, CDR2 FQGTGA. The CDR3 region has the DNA TGTGCCAGCAGCCACTCCTCCTACGGGGCAGGGGATGAGACCCAGTACTTC. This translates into CASSHSSYGAGDETQYF.

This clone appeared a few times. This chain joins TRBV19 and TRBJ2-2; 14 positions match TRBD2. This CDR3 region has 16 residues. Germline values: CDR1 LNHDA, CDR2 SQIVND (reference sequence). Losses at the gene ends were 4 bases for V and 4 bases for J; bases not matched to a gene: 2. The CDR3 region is CASSSGLAGGTGELFF. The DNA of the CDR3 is TGTGCCAGTAGTAGCGGACTAGCGGGAGGCACCGGGGAGCTGTTTTTT.

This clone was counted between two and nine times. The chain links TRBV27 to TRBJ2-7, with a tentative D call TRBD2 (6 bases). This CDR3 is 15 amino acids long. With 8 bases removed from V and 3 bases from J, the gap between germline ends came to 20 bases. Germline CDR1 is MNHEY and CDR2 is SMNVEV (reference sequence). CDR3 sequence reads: CASQPGGKGIYEQYF. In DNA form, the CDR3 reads TGTGCCAGCCAACCGGGCGGGAAGGGGATCTACGAGCAGTACTTC.

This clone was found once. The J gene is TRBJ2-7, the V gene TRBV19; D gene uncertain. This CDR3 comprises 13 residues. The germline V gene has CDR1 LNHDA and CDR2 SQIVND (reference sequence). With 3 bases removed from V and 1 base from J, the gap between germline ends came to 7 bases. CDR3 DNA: TGTGCCAGTAGTATCTCTCCGTCCTACGAGCAGTACTTC. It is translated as CASSISPSYEQYF.

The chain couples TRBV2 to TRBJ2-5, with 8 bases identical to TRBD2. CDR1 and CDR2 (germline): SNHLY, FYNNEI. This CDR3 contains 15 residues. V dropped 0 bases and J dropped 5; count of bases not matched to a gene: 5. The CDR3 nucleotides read TGTGCCAGCAGTGAAGCGCGGGGGGCGCGGGAGACCCAGTACTTC. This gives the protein CASSEARGARETQYF.

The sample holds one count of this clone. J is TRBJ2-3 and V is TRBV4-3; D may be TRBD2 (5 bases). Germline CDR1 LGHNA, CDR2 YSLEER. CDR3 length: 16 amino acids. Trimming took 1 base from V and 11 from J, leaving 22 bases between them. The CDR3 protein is CASSQGPGFPIWGQYF. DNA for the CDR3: TGCGCCAGCAGCCAAGGACCGGGATTCCCCATCTGGGGGCAGTATTTT.

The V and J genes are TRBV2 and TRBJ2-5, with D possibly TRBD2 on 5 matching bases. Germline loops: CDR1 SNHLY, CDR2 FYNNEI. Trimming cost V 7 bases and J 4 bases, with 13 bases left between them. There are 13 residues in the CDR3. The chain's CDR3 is CASKGGGGETQYF. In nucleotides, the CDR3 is TGTGCCAGCAAGGGCGGAGGAGGAGAGACCCAGTACTTC. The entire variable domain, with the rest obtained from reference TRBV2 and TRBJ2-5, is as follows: EPEVTQTPSHQVTQMGQEVILRCVPISNHLYFYWYRQILGQKVEFLVSFYNNEISEKSEIFDDQFSVERPDGSNFTLKIRSTKLEDSAMYFCASKGGGGETQYFGPGTRLLVL.

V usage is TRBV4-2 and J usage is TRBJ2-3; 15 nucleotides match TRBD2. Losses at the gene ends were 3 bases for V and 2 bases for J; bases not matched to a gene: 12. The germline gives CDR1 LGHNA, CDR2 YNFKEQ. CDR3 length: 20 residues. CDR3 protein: CASSHLLGLAGGLHTDTQYF. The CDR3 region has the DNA TGTGCCAGCAGCCACCTCTTGGGACTAGCGGGAGGCCTACACACAGATACGCAGTATTTT.

This chain's CDR3 is CASSLGLPTYEQYF. DNA for the CDR3: TGTGCCAGCAGCTTGGGACTACCGACCTACGAGCAGTACTTC. J is TRBJ2-7 and V is TRBV5-6; a weak D match, TRBD2 (5 bases). V dropped 0 bases and J dropped 2 bases, with 9 bases sitting between them. The length of the CDR3 is 14 residues. CDR1 and CDR2 from the germline V gene are SGHDT and YYEEEE.

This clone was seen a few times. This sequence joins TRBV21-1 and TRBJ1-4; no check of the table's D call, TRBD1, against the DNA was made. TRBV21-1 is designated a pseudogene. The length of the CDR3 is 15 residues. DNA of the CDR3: TGTGCCAGCAGCCCACCCGGGACAGGGGGTGAAAAACTGTTTTTT. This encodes CASSPPGTGGEKLFF.

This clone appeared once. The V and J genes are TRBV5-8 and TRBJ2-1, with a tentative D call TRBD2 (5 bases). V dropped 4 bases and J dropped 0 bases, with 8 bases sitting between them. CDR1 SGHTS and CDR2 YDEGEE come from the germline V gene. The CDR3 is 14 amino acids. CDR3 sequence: CASSKADSYNEQFF. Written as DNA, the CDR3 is TGTGCCAGCAGCAAAGCGGACTCCTACAATGAGCAGTTCTTC.

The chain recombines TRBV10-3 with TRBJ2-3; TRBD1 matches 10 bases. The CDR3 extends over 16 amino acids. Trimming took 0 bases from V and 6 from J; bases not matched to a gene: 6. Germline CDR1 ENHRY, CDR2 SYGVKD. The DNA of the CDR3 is TGTGCCATCAGTGAGTCGGAGGGACAGGGGCTGGATACGCAGTATTTT. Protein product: CAISESEGQGLDTQYF.

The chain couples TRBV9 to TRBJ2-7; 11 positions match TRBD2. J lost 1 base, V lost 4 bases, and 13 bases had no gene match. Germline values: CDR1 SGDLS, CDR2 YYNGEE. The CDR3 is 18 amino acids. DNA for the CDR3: TGTGCCAGCAGCTCAGATGGTAGCGGGAGGGCCAGGTCCTACGAGCAGTACTTC. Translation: CASSSDGSGRARSYEQYF.

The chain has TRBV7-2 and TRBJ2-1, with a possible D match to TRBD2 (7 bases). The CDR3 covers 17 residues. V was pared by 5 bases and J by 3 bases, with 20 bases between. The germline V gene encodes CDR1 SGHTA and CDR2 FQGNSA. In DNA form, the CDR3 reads TGTGCCAGCAGCCCTAGTAGGGGGAGGGCCATCTACAATGAGCAGTTCTTC. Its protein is CASSPSRGRAIYNEQFF.

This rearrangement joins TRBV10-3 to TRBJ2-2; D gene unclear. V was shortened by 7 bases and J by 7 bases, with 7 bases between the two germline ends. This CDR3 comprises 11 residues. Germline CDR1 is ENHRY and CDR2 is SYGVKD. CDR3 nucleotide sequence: TGTGCCATCACCGAGGACGGGGAGCTGTTTTTT. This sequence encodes CAITEDGELFF.

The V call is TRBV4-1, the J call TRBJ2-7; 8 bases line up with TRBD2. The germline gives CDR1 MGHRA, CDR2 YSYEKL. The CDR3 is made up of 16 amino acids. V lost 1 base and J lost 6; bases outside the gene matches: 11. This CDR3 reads CASSQARGSGGPEQYF. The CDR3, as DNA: TGCGCCAGCAGCCAAGCGAGAGGCAGCGGGGGTCCCGAGCAGTACTTC.

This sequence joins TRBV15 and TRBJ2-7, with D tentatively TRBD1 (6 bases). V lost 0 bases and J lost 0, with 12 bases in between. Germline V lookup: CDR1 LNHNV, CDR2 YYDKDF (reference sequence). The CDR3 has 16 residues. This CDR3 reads CATSRDYQGSSYEQYF. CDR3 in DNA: TGTGCCACCAGCAGAGATTACCAGGGGAGCTCCTACGAGCAGTACTTC.